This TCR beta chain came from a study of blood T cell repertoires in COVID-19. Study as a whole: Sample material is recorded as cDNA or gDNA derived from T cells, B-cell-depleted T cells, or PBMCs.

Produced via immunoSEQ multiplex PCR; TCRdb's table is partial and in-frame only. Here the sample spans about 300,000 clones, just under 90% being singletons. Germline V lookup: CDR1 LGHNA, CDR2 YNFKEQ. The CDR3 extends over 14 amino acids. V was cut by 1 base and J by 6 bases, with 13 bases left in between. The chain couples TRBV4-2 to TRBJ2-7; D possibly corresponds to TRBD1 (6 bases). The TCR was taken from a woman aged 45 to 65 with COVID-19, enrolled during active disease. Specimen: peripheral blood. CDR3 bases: TGTGCCAGCAGCCAAGTTCAGGGGACGGGCGAGCAGTACTTC. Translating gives CASSQVQGTGEQYF.